This T cell receptor (beta chain) was retrieved from a study of long-term antiretroviral therapy in people with HIV. The CDR3 length is 16 residues. The germline gives CDR1 LGHNA, CDR2 YNFKEQ. V lost 2 bases and J 6 bases, leaving 19 bases between the germline ends. This clone was observed a few times. Researchers report immunoSEQ v3.0 was run at survey level. The protocol was immunoSEQ multiplex PCR, while the TCRdb copy is restricted to in-frame clones and leaves out a portion. The sample consists of some 11,000 clones, around 85% of them appearing once. The receptor comes from a man between 40 and 49 years old with HIV. The rearrangement joins TRBV4-2 to TRBJ1-1; D call uncertain. Sequenced material: unsorted PBMCs, taken 1.8 years after starting antiretroviral therapy. CDR3 sequence: CASSQLPTAGIAEAFF. Written as DNA, the CDR3 is TGTGCCAGCAGCCAACTCCCCACAGCCGGGATCGCTGAAGCTTTCTTT.